This TCR beta chain was obtained from a study of T-cell reconstitution after alpha-beta-depleted transplantation in children. This CDR3 has 13 residues. The V gene end was trimmed by 4 bases and the J gene end by 3 bases; junction bases not matched to a gene: 2. Germline lookup yields CDR1 LGHNA and CDR2 YNFKEQ. For TCRbeta, the library was prepared with unique molecular identifiers. Via MiXCR, TCRdb re-called the PCR reads, giving one row per CDR3 protein. This sample yields more than 40,000 distinct CDR3 sequences, of which around 50% are seen a single time; roughly two fifths belongs to the top ten.

The J gene is TRBJ2-5, the V gene TRBV4-2; 7 bases match TRBD1. This specimen consisted of peripheral blood, obtained before TCRalphabeta/CD19-depleted stem cell transplant. This clonotype originated in a boy younger than two with SCID, due to receive a stem cell transplant. The CDR3 region is CASSRGQEETQYF. DNA of the CDR3: TGTGCCAGCAGCCGCGGACAGGAAGAGACCCAGTACTTC.